These 28 T cell receptor beta chains were sequenced from one sample in a study of early T cells in non-severe SARS-CoV-2 infection. TCRdb redid the calling of the 5' RACE reads with MiXCR, one entry per CDR3 protein. The table records 80,000 or so distinct CDR3 sequences, 11% to 15% of them present only once. Sequencing input: whole blood. Receptor source: an adult who was a healthcare worker with PCR-confirmed SARS-CoV-2 infection or an uninfected control (not recorded which).

This chain links TRBV7-9 with TRBJ2-5, with TRBD1 identical over 8 bases. Losses at the gene ends were 5 bases for V and 2 bases for J; bases not matched to a gene: 10. The CDR3 extends over 16 amino acids. Germline-derived CDR1 and CDR2 are SEHNR and FQNEAQ (reference sequence). The CDR3 protein is CASSPPWQGAQETQYF. CDR3 in DNA: TGTGCCAGCAGCCCCCCATGGCAGGGGGCTCAAGAGACCCAGTACTTC.

Regarding this clonotype: A much bigger clone sits one base away, suggesting this may be a read error. This rearrangement joins TRBV7-6 to TRBJ2-2, with D possibly being TRBD2 (6 bases). Trimming took off 3 bases at V and 4 bases at J, with 15 bases between the two ends. This CDR3 is 16 amino acids long. Germline assignment: CDR1 SGHVS and CDR2 FNYEAQ. CDR3 region: CASSFLMGLLTGELFF. Here the CDR3 DNA reads TGTGCCAGCAGCTTTCTCATGGGACTCCTCACCGGGGAGCTGTTTTTT.

This clonotype occurred a few times. The chain joins TRBV7-8 to TRBJ2-4; maybe TRBD1 (5 bases). Germline V gives CDR1 SGHVS, CDR2 FQNEAQ. The V gene lost 4 bases and the J gene lost 3 bases, with 10 bases spanning the gap. The CDR3 is made up of 14 amino acids. CDR3 region: CASSSGLDKNIQYF. The CDR3 DNA follows: TGTGCCAGCAGCTCAGGGTTAGACAAAAACATTCAGTACTTC.

This chain links TRBV11-2 with TRBJ2-7; D is undetermined. V gave up 10 bases and J gave up 0 bases, with 10 bases separating them. The germline V gene has CDR1 SGHAT and CDR2 FQNNGV. CDR3 length: 12 residues. CDR3 DNA sequence: TGTGCCACTGGAAAAAGCTCCTACGAGCAGTACTTC. Its translation is CATGKSSYEQYF.

This clonotype has only a few counts. At one end, the junction sequence differs from germline, possibly due to a read error. This rearrangement joins TRBV10-3 to TRBJ2-1; D remains unclear. The length of the CDR3 is 12 residues. Germline-derived CDR1 and CDR2 are ENHRY and SYGVKD. The CDR3 DNA is TGTGCCGTCAGCCCTAGTTACAATGAGCAGTTCTTC. This codes for CAVSPSYNEQFF.

The rearrangement joins TRBV12-3 or TRBV12-4 to TRBJ2-3, with 9 bases fitting TRBD2. This CDR3 is 16 amino acids long. V lost 2 bases and J lost 0; bases outside the gene matches: 3. The DNA of the CDR3 is TGTGCCAGCAGTTTAAAGGCGGGAGGGAGCACAGATACGCAGTATTTT. Translation gives CASSLKAGGSTDTQYF.

This clonotype has only a few counts. V and J are TRBV9 and TRBJ2-1; the D is unclear. V was shortened by 0 bases and J by 6 bases, with 13 bases between the two germline ends. Germline CDR1 reads SGDLS; CDR2 reads YYNGEE. This CDR3 comprises 15 residues. The CDR3 loop reads CASSVESLVSNEQFF. The CDR3 nucleotides are TGTGCCAGCAGCGTAGAATCTCTAGTCAGCAATGAGCAGTTCTTC. Variable domain in full (rest from reference TRBV9 and TRBJ2-1): DSGVTQTPKHLITATGQRVTLRCSPRSGDLSVYWYQQSLDQGLQFLIQYYNGEERAKGNILERFSAQQFPDLHSELNLSSLELGDSALYFCASSVESLVSNEQFFGPGTRLTVL.

This clonotype was seen only a few times. The chain has TRBV7-3 and TRBJ2-2, with D possibly matching TRBD1 (5 bases). The V gene's germline CDR1 is SGHTA and CDR2 FQGTGA. With 5 bases removed from V and 0 bases from J, the gap between germline ends came to 16 bases. The CDR3 length is 17 residues. CDR3: CASSPSLGRPNTGELFF. CDR3 in DNA: TGTGCCAGCAGCCCTTCTTTGGGGCGCCCGAACACCGGGGAGCTGTTTTTT.

This sequence joins TRBV7-2 and TRBJ2-2; 7 positions match TRBD2. After removal of 5 bases from V and 4 bases from J, the junction contained 7 bases not matched to a gene. In germline, CDR1 is SGHTA, CDR2 FQGNSA. The CDR3 has 15 residues. CDR3 nucleotide sequence: TGTGCCAGCAGCACCCGACTAGCCGGCACCGGGGAGCTGTTTTTT. Its translation is CASSTRLAGTGELFF.

This clonotype has only a few counts. The chain joins TRBV18 to TRBJ2-5; D possibly corresponds to TRBD1 (6 bases). Germline assignment: CDR1 KGHSH and CDR2 LQKENI. This CDR3 contains 15 residues. The V end lost 3 bases, the J end lost 1 base, and 12 bases lay between the germline ends. The CDR3 DNA reads as TGTGCCAGCTCACCCAGGACAGCAGTCCAAGAGACCCAGTACTTC. Its translation: CASSPRTAVQETQYF.

This clonotype was detected a few times. Its ends do not fully match the called genes, so a read error is possible. DNA of the CDR3: TGTGCTAGCAGCTTACGGCTAGCGGACACAGATACGCAGTATTTT. Its translation is CASSLRLADTDTQYF. The gene calls are TRBV7-7 and TRBJ2-3; 7 positions agree with TRBD2. The CDR3 runs to 15 residues. The germline V gene encodes CDR1 SSHAT and CDR2 FNYEAQ (reference sequence).

This clonotype was observed a few times. V and J are TRBV2 and TRBJ2-1, with TRBD2 matching over 10 bases. The CDR3 spans 15 residues. CDR1 SNHLY and CDR2 FYNNEI come from the germline V gene. The V gene end was trimmed by 6 bases and the J gene end by 6 bases; junction bases not matched to a gene: 8. This CDR3 reads CASSHGLAAINEQFF. The CDR3 DNA reads TGTGCCAGCAGCCACGGACTAGCGGCCATCAATGAGCAGTTCTTC.

The V gene is TRBV2, the J gene TRBJ2-1; TRBD2 matches 8 bases. This CDR3 is 15 amino acids long. After removal of 8 bases from V and 4 bases from J, the junction contained 10 bases not matched to a gene. Germline-derived CDR1 and CDR2 are SNHLY and FYNNEI. For the CDR3, the DNA is TGTGCCAGCGACGGAGGACTAGCAGCTTACAATGAGCAGTTCTTC. Translation gives CASDGGLAAYNEQFF.

The V call is TRBV10-3, the J call TRBJ2-7, with D possibly TRBD2 on 5 matching bases. Trimming left V 3 bases short and J 5 bases short, with 8 bases between. CDR3 length: 12 amino acids. Germline V CDR1 and CDR2: ENHRY, SYGVKD. The CDR3 DNA sequence: TGTGCCATCAGTGAAGGAGGCCACGAGCAGTACTTC. It codes for CAISEGGHEQYF.

This clonotype was seen repeatedly, ten times or more. V is TRBV30 and J is TRBJ2-3; D remains unclear. V lost 2 bases and J 4 bases, leaving 16 bases between the germline ends. CDR3 length: 15 residues. Germline V lookup: CDR1 GTSNPN, CDR2 SVGIG (reference sequence). The CDR3 is CAWSSRHLRSDTQYF. The CDR3, as DNA: TGTGCCTGGAGTTCCCGACACCTGAGGTCAGATACGCAGTATTTT.

The CDR3 DNA sequence: TGCAGTATTAGGGAGGGGAGTAACTCCTACGAGCAGTACTTC. This codes for CSIREGSNSYEQYF. The rearrangement links TRBV20-1 to TRBJ2-7, with 7 bases fitting TRBD2. The germline CDR1 and CDR2 sequences are DFQATT and SNEGSKA (reference sequence). The trim removed 8 bases at V and 0 bases at J, leaving 10 bases unmatched. The CDR3 extends over 14 amino acids.

Points on this clonotype: Germline and junction disagree at one end, which may indicate a read error. The chain links TRBV7-9 to TRBJ2-7, with D tentatively TRBD1 or TRBD2 (5 bases each). The length of the CDR3 is 15 residues. Germline CDR1 and CDR2: SEHNR and FQNEAQ (reference sequence). CDR3 DNA sequence: TGTGACAGCAGCCCAAAGGGACCTCTCTCCTACGAGCAGTACTTC. Translation: CDSSPKGPLSYEQYF.

Only a few counts were recorded for this clonotype. The rearrangement links TRBV7-9 to TRBJ2-1, with D maybe TRBD2 (5 bases). The CDR3 runs 15 residues. Trimming cost V 2 bases and J 7 bases, with 15 bases left between them. The V gene's germline CDR1 is SEHNR and CDR2 FQNEAQ (reference sequence). In nucleotides, the CDR3 is TGTGCCAGCAGCTTAAGTGGACGGAGCGGAAATGAGCAGTTCTTC. This sequence encodes CASSLSGRSGNEQFF.

This clonotype turned up a few times. J is TRBJ1-1 and V is TRBV6-1, with D unclear. V lost 1 base, J lost 3 bases, and 3 bases lay in between. CDR1 MNHNS and CDR2 SASEGT come from the germline V gene. The CDR3 has 12 amino acids. CDR3 region: CASSEDYTEAFF. In DNA form, the CDR3 reads TGTGCCAGCAGTGAAGACTACACTGAAGCTTTCTTT.

As concerns this clonotype: Germline and junction disagree at one end, which may indicate a read error. V usage is TRBV2 and J usage is TRBJ2-5, with D possibly matching TRBD2 (6 bases). The CDR3 sequence is 12 residues long. In germline, CDR1 is SNHLY, CDR2 FYNNEI. CDR3 DNA: TGTGCCGGGGGGACGAGGATGGAGACCCAGAACTTC. This gives the protein CAGGTRMETQNF.

This clonotype was detected a few times. This rearrangement joins TRBV29-1 to TRBJ2-5; 12 bases match TRBD2. With 4 bases clipped from V and 5 bases from J, the junction kept 5 bases outside the gene matches. Germline V gene sequence: CDR1 SQVTM, CDR2 ANQGSEA. The CDR3 totals 14 residues. The chain's CDR3 is CSVVTSGSFETQYF. CDR3 nucleotide sequence: TGCAGCGTTGTGACTAGCGGGAGTTTTGAGACCCAGTACTTC.

This sequence joins TRBV28 and TRBJ1-4; 9 nucleotides match TRBD1. The V and J ends lost 7 bases and 8 bases, in that order; junction bases with no gene match: 11. The CDR3 extends over 15 amino acids. Germline V gene data show CDR1 as MDHEN and CDR2 as SYDVKM. DNA of the CDR3: TGTGCCAGCACCCCGACCGGGACAGGGTTCGAAAAACTGTTTTTT. Translation: CASTPTGTGFEKLFF.

This clonotype was seen many times. The V call is TRBV10-3, the J call TRBJ2-7; D possibly corresponds to TRBD2 (6 bases). The CDR3 is made up of 14 amino acids. Germline V gene sequence: CDR1 ENHRY, CDR2 SYGVKD. V shed 5 bases and J shed 2 bases, with 13 bases lying between them. The CDR3 sequence: CAISFGLSAYEQYF. CDR3 sequence (DNA): TGTGCCATCAGTTTCGGACTATCCGCCTACGAGCAGTACTTC.

The table lists this clonotype with a few counts. This chain links TRBV6-6 with TRBJ1-4; 7 bases fit TRBD1. CDR3 length: 15 amino acids. The germline gives CDR1 MNHNY, CDR2 SVGAGI (reference sequence). V was clipped by 5 bases and J by 7 bases; unmatched bases: 10. This chain's CDR3 is CASSTHRGKAEKLFF. CDR3 DNA sequence: TGTGCCAGCAGTACGCACAGGGGAAAAGCTGAAAAACTGTTTTTT.

This clonotype was observed many times. The chain has TRBV5-5 and TRBJ1-1; 7 bases agree with TRBD1. The germline V gene has CDR1 SGHKS and CDR2 YYEKEE (reference sequence). V gave up 3 bases and J gave up 8 bases; unmatched junction bases: 16. The CDR3 length is 16 residues. The CDR3 spells CASSSRQGMRQREAFF. The CDR3, as DNA: TGTGCCAGCAGCTCCAGACAGGGAATGAGGCAGCGGGAAGCTTTCTTT.

This chain connects TRBV6-1 to TRBJ1-5, with 7 bases fitting TRBD1. The length of the CDR3 is 15 residues. V was clipped by 2 bases and J by 6 bases; unmatched bases: 7. Germline V gene lookup returns CDR1 MNHNS and CDR2 SASEGT. The CDR3 reads CASSEQAGGSQPQHF. For the CDR3, the DNA is TGTGCCAGCAGTGAACAGGCAGGGGGGAGTCAGCCCCAGCATTTT.

The chain uses TRBV7-8 and TRBJ2-7; D gene uncertain. The CDR3 extends over 13 amino acids. Trimming shortened V by 8 bases and J by 1 base, and 12 bases separated the two germline ends. Germline V lookup: CDR1 SGHVS, CDR2 FQNEAQ. CDR3 coding DNA: TGTGCCAGCGGGGTGACCGATTCCTACGAGCAGTACTTC. It is translated as CASGVTDSYEQYF.

V and J are TRBV6-1 and TRBJ1-5; D perhaps matches TRBD1 (5 bases). Trimming pared 6 bases from V and 7 bases from J, leaving 13 bases between. Germline CDR1 is MNHNS and CDR2 is SASEGT. The CDR3 runs to 13 residues. For the CDR3, the DNA is TGTGCCAGCAGCGAATCAGGGAAGCAGCCCCAGCATTTT. It yields the protein CASSESGKQPQHF.